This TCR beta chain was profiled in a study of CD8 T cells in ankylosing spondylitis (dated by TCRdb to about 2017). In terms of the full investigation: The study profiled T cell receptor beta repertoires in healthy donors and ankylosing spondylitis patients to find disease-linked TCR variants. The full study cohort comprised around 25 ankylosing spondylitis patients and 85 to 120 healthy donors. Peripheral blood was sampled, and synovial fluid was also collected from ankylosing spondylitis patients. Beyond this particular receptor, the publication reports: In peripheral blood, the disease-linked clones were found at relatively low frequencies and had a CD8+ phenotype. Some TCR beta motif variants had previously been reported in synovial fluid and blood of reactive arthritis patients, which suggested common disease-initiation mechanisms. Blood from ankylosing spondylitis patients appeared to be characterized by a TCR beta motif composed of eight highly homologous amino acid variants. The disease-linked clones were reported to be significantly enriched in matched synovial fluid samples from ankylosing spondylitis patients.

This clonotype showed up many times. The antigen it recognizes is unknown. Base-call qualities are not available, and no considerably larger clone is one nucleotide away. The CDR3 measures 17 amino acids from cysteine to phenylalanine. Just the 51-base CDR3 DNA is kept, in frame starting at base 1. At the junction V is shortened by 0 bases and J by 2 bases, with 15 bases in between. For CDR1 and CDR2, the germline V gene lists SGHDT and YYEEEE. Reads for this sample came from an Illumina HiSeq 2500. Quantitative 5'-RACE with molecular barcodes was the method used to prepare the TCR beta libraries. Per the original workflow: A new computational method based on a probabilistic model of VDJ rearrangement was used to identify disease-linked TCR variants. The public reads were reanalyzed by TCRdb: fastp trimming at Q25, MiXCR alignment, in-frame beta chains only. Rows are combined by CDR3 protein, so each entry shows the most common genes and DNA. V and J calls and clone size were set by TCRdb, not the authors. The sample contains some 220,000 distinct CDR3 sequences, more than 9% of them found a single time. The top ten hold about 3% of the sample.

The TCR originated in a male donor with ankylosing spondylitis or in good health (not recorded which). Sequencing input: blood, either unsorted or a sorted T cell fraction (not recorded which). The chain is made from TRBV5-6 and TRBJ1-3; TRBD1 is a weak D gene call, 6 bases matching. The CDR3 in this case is CASSLDAGTGTGNTIYF. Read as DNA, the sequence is TGTGCCAGCAGCTTGGATGCTGGAACAGGGACTGGAAACACCATATATTTT.